A selection of T cell receptor beta chains follows, all from one sample in a study of blood T cell repertoires in COVID-19. Some clones are missing from TCRdb's copy, which holds only in-frame ones; the method was immunoSEQ multiplex PCR. This table has about 160,000 clones, roughly 80% appearing once. Sequencing input: peripheral blood. The source of these receptors is a man in his 60s with acute or convalescent COVID-19. Both conserved end residues are part of each CDR3. A D gene is named only where the DNA matches it firmly. The size field is filled for only some rows; it gives once, few, many or a size class.

.,TRBV11-2,TRBJ2-4,.,CASSLGQEDIQYF,TGTGCCAGCAGCTTAGGTCAGGAAGACATTCAGTACTTC
.,TRBV19,TRBJ1-5,.,CASSTTLTHSSNQPQHF,TGTGCCAGTAGTACGACCCTGACACACTCCAGCAATCAGCCCCAGCATTTT
.,TRBV3-1/TRBV3-2,TRBJ2-7,.,CASSQDTYEQYF,TGTGCCAGCAGCCAAGACACCTACGAGCAGTACTTC
.,TRBV7-2,TRBJ1-3,.,CASTPGRPGGGTIYF,TGTGCCAGCACCCCCGGCAGGCCCGGTGGTGGCACCATATATTTT
.,TRBV27,TRBJ1-1,.,CASSSRGLRTEAFF,TGTGCCAGCAGTTCCCGAGGTCTGAGAACTGAAGCTTTCTTT
.,TRBV28,TRBJ1-1,.,CASSLDGSWNTEAFF,TGTGCCAGCAGTTTAGACGGGAGTTGGAACACTGAAGCTTTCTTT
.,TRBV2,TRBJ1-2,.,CASSALPSYGYTF,TGTGCCAGCAGTGCCCTCCCGTCGTATGGCTACACCTTC
TRBD1,TRBV2,TRBJ1-3,.,CASSGDSTGNTIYF,TGTGCCAGCAGTGGGGACAGCACTGGAAACACCATATATTTT
.,TRBV2,TRBJ1-4,.,CASSRTSTNEKLFF,TGTGCCAGCAGCCGGACATCAACTAATGAAAAACTGTTTTTT
.,TRBV7-3,TRBJ1-4,.,CASSFRRGEKLFF,TGTGCCAGCAGCTTCCGGAGAGGTGAAAAACTGTTTTTT
.,TRBV24-1,TRBJ2-5,.,CATSDRGELETQYF,TGTGCCACCAGTGACAGGGGTGAGCTGGAGACCCAGTACTTC
.,TRBV19,TRBJ2-7,.,CASKRGPSSYEQYF,TGTGCCAGTAAGCGCGGGCCTAGCTCCTACGAGCAGTACTTC
.,TRBV15,TRBJ1-5,.,CATSRDDLRNPFNQPQHF,TGTGCCACCAGCAGAGATGACCTGCGGAACCCTTTCAATCAGCCCCAGCATTTT
.,TRBV29-1,TRBJ1-2,.,CSVQDYGYTF,TGCAGCGTTCAGGACTATGGCTACACCTTC
TRBD1,TRBV5-1,TRBJ1-6,.,CASSWGQGKNSPLHF,TGCGCCAGCAGCTGGGGACAGGGGAAGAATTCACCCCTCCACTTT
.,TRBV4-1,TRBJ2-7,.,CASSQRDTSYEQYF,TGCGCCAGCAGCCAACGGGACACCTCCTACGAGCAGTACTTC
TRBD2,TRBV3-1/TRBV3-2,TRBJ2-5,.,CASSLRLAGEETQYF,TGTGCCAGCAGCCTCCGACTAGCGGGGGAAGAGACCCAGTACTTC
.,TRBV27,TRBJ1-4,.,CASSLSPQSGKLFF,TGTGCCAGCAGTTTATCCCCGCAAAGCGGAAAACTGTTTTTT
TRBD1,TRBV18,TRBJ2-3,.,CASSGAGTGADTQYF,TGTGCCAGCTCAGGGGCCGGGACAGGGGCAGATACGCAGTATTTT
TRBD2,TRBV11-2,TRBJ2-1,.,CASSYLAVSYNEQFF,TGTGCCAGCAGCTACCTAGCGGTTTCCTACAATGAGCAGTTCTTC
.,TRBV5-4,TRBJ2-3,.,CASSADTGTDTQYF,TGTGCCAGCAGCGCCGACACCGGCACAGATACGCAGTATTTT
.,TRBV9,TRBJ2-2,.,CASSGYTGPRAGELFF,TGTGCCAGCAGCGGGTACACAGGGCCCCGTGCCGGGGAGCTGTTTTTT
.,TRBV5-1,TRBJ2-1,.,CASSLQGNDNEQFF,TGCGCCAGCAGCTTACAGGGTAACGACAATGAGCAGTTCTTC
TRBD1,TRBV19,TRBJ1-2,few,CASSISDRGGGYTF,TGTGCCAGTAGTATTTCCGACAGGGGAGGCGGCTACACCTTC
.,TRBV19,TRBJ1-2,.,CASSIGKGPGYTF,TGTGCCAGTAGTATAGGGAAGGGGCCTGGCTACACCTTC
TRBD1,TRBV10-3,TRBJ2-7,.,CAISGSWTGGDEQYF,TGTGCCATCAGTGGATCGTGGACAGGGGGGGACGAGCAGTACTTC
.,TRBV10-3,TRBJ1-1,.,CAISEGGYLKVTEAFF,TGTGCCATCAGTGAGGGGGGGTACTTAAAGGTGACTGAAGCTTTCTTT
TRBD2,TRBV5-1,TRBJ2-2,.,CASSPWTSGSGELFF,TGCGCCAGCAGCCCCTGGACTAGTGGTTCCGGGGAGCTGTTTTTT
TRBD2,TRBV18,TRBJ2-1,few,CASSPGSGVHNEQFF,TGTGCCAGCTCACCAGGTAGCGGGGTTCACAATGAGCAGTTCTTC
.,TRBV21-1,TRBJ2-6,.,CASSKGKNVEDKTSGANVLTF,TGTGCCAGCAGCAAAGGCAAGAACGTAGAGGACAAGACGTCCGGGGCCAACGTCCTGACTTTC
TRBD1,TRBV6-2/TRBV6-3,TRBJ2-7,once,CASSPGTGPSYEQYF,TGTGCCAGCAGTCCCGGGACAGGGCCCTCCTACGAGCAGTACTTC
TRBD2,TRBV5-1,TRBJ2-1,.,CASRREVVTSGDEQFF,TGCGCCAGCAGACGCGAGGTGGTGACTAGCGGAGATGAGCAGTTCTTC
TRBD2,TRBV20-1,TRBJ2-7,.,CSASKVSSGGLFYEQYF,TGCAGTGCTAGTAAGGTTTCTAGCGGGGGGCTATTTTACGAGCAGTACTTC
.,TRBV24-1,TRBJ1-2,.,CATSDLTESYGYTF,TGTGCCACCAGTGATTTGACCGAGAGCTATGGCTACACCTTC
.,TRBV7-9,TRBJ1-1,.,CASSPDSPLNTEAFF,TGTGCCAGCAGCCCGGACAGCCCTCTGAACACTGAAGCTTTCTTT
.,TRBV7-8,TRBJ1-2,.,CASSLGTSGYTF,TGTGCCAGCAGCTTAGGGACAAGTGGCTACACCTTC
TRBD2,TRBV27,TRBJ2-1,.,CASSLGTSGVSSYNEQFF,TGTGCCAGCAGTTTAGGGACTAGCGGGGTTAGCTCCTACAATGAGCAGTTCTTC
TRBD1,TRBV2,TRBJ2-7,.,CASSYTDRGRDYEQYF,TGTGCCAGCAGTTACACGGACAGGGGGCGCGACTACGAGCAGTACTTC